These 30 T cell receptor beta chains originate from one sample sequenced in a study of cytomegalovirus exposure and HLA in healthy donors. The primer mix had 60 Vbeta and 13 Jbeta primers. The assay was immunoSEQ multiplex PCR, and TCRdb's table has in-frame clones only and misses some. The data hold 140,000 to 150,000 clones, with about 84% observed a single time. Sequenced input: PBMCs. The receptors derive from a woman younger than 30 in good health and CMV-seropositive.

This chain links TRBV7-2 with TRBJ2-7, with 10 nucleotides matching TRBD1. With V trimmed by 1 base and J by 0 bases, 9 bases remained unmatched. This CDR3 contains 18 residues. CDR1 is SGHTA and CDR2 is FQGNSA in the germline V gene. CDR3 in DNA: TGTGCCAGCAGCTTAGTTGGGACAGGGGCCAGCAGCTCCTACGAGCAGTACTTC. This encodes CASSLVGTGASSSYEQYF.

The rearrangement links TRBV7-8 to TRBJ1-6, with no clear D. Germline CDR1 is SGHVS and CDR2 is FQNEAQ. The length of the CDR3 is 16 residues. Trimming left V 7 bases short and J 0 bases short, with 13 bases between. CDR3 region: CASTARGDSYNSPLHF. The DNA for the CDR3 is TGTGCCAGCACCGCCCGGGGTGACTCCTATAATTCACCCCTCCACTTT.

This chain uses TRBV2 with TRBJ2-1; D perhaps matches TRBD1 (6 bases). The germline CDR1 and CDR2 sequences are SNHLY and FYNNEI. V lost 7 bases to trimming and J lost 1 base, with 14 bases between them. There are 15 residues in the CDR3. This CDR3 reads CASTEGQGSYNEQFF. DNA for the CDR3: TGTGCCAGCACCGAGGGGCAGGGGTCCTACAATGAGCAGTTCTTC.

V and J are TRBV18 and TRBJ1-5, with unresolved D. The CDR3 runs to 14 residues. V shed 4 bases and J shed 4 bases, with 11 bases lying between them. Per the germline V gene, CDR1 is KGHSH and CDR2 is LQKENI. The CDR3 coding sequence is TGTGCCAGCTCACGAGATAGAGGTAATCAGCCCCAGCATTTT. Translating gives CASSRDRGNQPQHF.

This chain uses TRBV5-1 with TRBJ2-7, with 9 bases fitting TRBD2. The CDR3 spans 14 residues. The trim removed 4 bases at V and 5 bases at J, leaving 7 bases unmatched. The V gene's germline CDR1 is SGHRS and CDR2 YFSETQ. The CDR3 DNA sequence: TGCGCCAGCAGCCGGACTAGCGAAATCAACGAGCAGTACTTC. Protein product: CASSRTSEINEQYF.

This chain connects TRBV27 to TRBJ2-5; 8 nucleotides match TRBD1. Germline CDR1 and CDR2: MNHEY and SMNVEV (reference sequence). The CDR3 runs to 15 residues. V shed 8 bases, J shed 3 bases, and the junction held 11 bases outside the gene matches. The CDR3 region has the DNA TGTGCCAGCGAACACTCGACAGGGGTTAAAGAGACCCAGTACTTC. As protein: CASEHSTGVKETQYF.

J is TRBJ1-1 and V is TRBV4-1; maybe TRBD1 (5 bases). CDR1 and CDR2 from the germline V gene are MGHRA and YSYEKL. The V end was cut by 0 bases, the J end by 6 bases, with 14 bases between. The CDR3 is made up of 15 amino acids. The CDR3 reads CASSQDGWGNAEAFF. CDR3 sequence (DNA): TGCGCCAGCAGCCAAGATGGATGGGGCAACGCTGAAGCTTTCTTT.

The rearrangement uses TRBV6-5 and TRBJ1-2; D possibly corresponds to TRBD1 (5 bases). In germline, CDR1 is MNHEY, CDR2 SVGAGI. The CDR3 extends over 14 amino acids. The ends were cut back, 7 bases at V and 7 bases at J, with 19 bases in the middle. DNA of the CDR3: TGTGCCAGCACTCGAGGGGAGGGAGTAGGTGGCTACACCTTC. It is translated as CASTRGEGVGGYTF.

This clone occurred once. The rearrangement joins TRBV30 to TRBJ2-1; TRBD1 matches at 11 bases. The germline gives CDR1 GTSNPN, CDR2 SVGIG (reference sequence). V lost 4 bases to trimming and J lost 8 bases; unmatched junction nucleotides: 7. CDR3 length equals 14 residues. The CDR3 reads CAWNRDRGVDEQFF. For the CDR3, the DNA is TGTGCCTGGAATAGGGACAGGGGGGTTGATGAGCAGTTCTTC.

Worth noting for this clone: The sample holds other DNA sequences that translate to the same CDR3. The chain employs TRBV6-5 and TRBJ1-1; D unclear. Trimming cost V 7 bases and J 4 bases, with 10 bases left between them. Germline assignment: CDR1 MNHEY and CDR2 SVGAGI. The CDR3 is made up of 12 amino acids. In DNA, the CDR3 is TGTGCCAGCAAAAGGCCTAGCACTGAAGCTTTCTTT. Protein: CASKRPSTEAFF.

This clone has more than one count but fewer than ten. CDR3 nucleotides: TGTGCCAGCAGCCCCGGACAGGGGAACAATGAGCAGTTCTTC. Its protein is CASSPGQGNNEQFF. This chain joins TRBV9 and TRBJ2-1; 9 positions match TRBD1. CDR1 and CDR2 (germline): SGDLS, YYNGEE. The J segment lost 5 bases and the V segment lost 4 bases, leaving 4 bases of the junction unmatched. The CDR3 runs 14 residues.

The chain couples TRBV28 to TRBJ2-7; 8 bases are shared with TRBD1. Trimming took 5 bases from V and 3 from J; bases not matched to a gene: 6. Germline V lookup: CDR1 MDHEN, CDR2 SYDVKM. The CDR3 contains 14 residues. The CDR3 nucleotides read TGTGCCAGCAGTCTGGACAGGGCAGGCTACGAGCAGTACTTC. Its translation: CASSLDRAGYEQYF.

As regards this clone: At one end, the junction sequence differs from germline, possibly due to a read error. The J gene is TRBJ1-4, the V gene TRBV28, with D unclear. This CDR3 has 11 amino acids. CDR1 and CDR2 from the germline V gene are MDHEN and SYDVKM. The CDR3 coding sequence is TGTGCCAGCAGCAACAGCCCTCTCTGGGTTTTT. Amino acid sequence: CASSNSPLWVF. The full variable domain, its missing parts supplied by reference TRBV28 and TRBJ1-4, is DVKVTQSSRYLVKRTGEKVFLECVQDMDHENMFWYRQDPGLGLRLIYFSYDVKMKEKGDIPEGYSVSREKKERFSLILESASTNQTSMYLCASSNSPLWVFGSGTQLSVL.

This clone was detected only a few times. The chain recombines TRBV18 with TRBJ2-1, with TRBD1 as a possible D gene (6 bases). The germline gives CDR1 KGHSH, CDR2 LQKENI. Trimming shortened V by 0 bases and J by 0 bases, and 15 bases separated the two germline ends. This CDR3 contains 18 residues. The CDR3 spells CASSPPHGRGGSYNEQFF. The DNA for the CDR3 is TGTGCCAGCTCACCACCTCACGGTCGAGGGGGCTCCTACAATGAGCAGTTCTTC.

The chain has TRBV7-8 and TRBJ2-2, with 7 bases identical to TRBD1. The trim removed 1 base at V and 3 bases at J, leaving 2 bases unmatched. From germline, CDR1 is SGHVS and CDR2 FQNEAQ. CDR3 size: 15 residues. The CDR3 loop reads CASSLGGQYTGELFF. The CDR3 DNA is TGTGCCAGCAGCTTAGGGGGACAGTACACCGGGGAGCTGTTTTTT.

About this clone itself: Other DNA sequences within the sample encode an identical CDR3. The chain combines TRBV5-4 with TRBJ1-4, with D tentatively TRBD1 (6 bases). Trimming pared 4 bases from V and 2 bases from J, leaving 9 bases between. This CDR3 is built from 14 residues. Per germline, CDR1 SGHNT and CDR2 YYREEE (reference sequence). The CDR3 region has the DNA TGTGCCAGCAGCCTCCAGGGGACTAATGAAAAACTGTTTTTT. Its translation: CASSLQGTNEKLFF.

The CDR3 here is CASSGPKRGITGELFF. The CDR3, as DNA: TGTGCCAGCTCAGGACCCAAGCGGGGTATCACCGGGGAGCTGTTTTTT. V usage is TRBV18 and J usage is TRBJ2-2; 7 bases line up with TRBD2. The J segment lost 4 bases and the V segment lost 5 bases, leaving 10 bases of the junction unmatched. This CDR3 contains 16 residues. Germline CDR1 is KGHSH and CDR2 is LQKENI.

The chain employs TRBV5-4 and TRBJ1-2, with 8 bases matching TRBD1. The CDR3 totals 16 residues. Germline loops: CDR1 SGHNT, CDR2 YYREEE (reference sequence). The ends lost 3 bases at V and 0 bases at J; junction bases unmatched: 7. The CDR3 is CASSWGQVPTNYGYTF. For the CDR3, the DNA is TGTGCCAGCAGCTGGGGACAGGTTCCCACTAACTATGGCTACACCTTC. Drawing the rest from reference TRBV5-4 and TRBJ1-2, the complete variable domain is ETGVTQSPTHLIKTRGQQVTLRCSSQSGHNTVSWYQQALGQGPQFIFQYYREEENGRGNFPPRFSGLQFPNYSSELNVNALELDDSALYLCASSWGQVPTNYGYTFGSGTRLTVV.

The genes are TRBV5-1 and TRBJ2-7, with 12 bases fitting TRBD2. CDR1 and CDR2 from the germline V gene are SGHRS and YFSETQ. There are 17 residues in the CDR3. The ends lost 4 bases at V and 3 bases at J; junction bases unmatched: 11. The CDR3 loop is CASSPEPGLAGRYEQYF. CDR3 nucleotides: TGCGCCAGCAGCCCGGAACCGGGACTAGCGGGCCGCTACGAGCAGTACTTC.

This clone was seen a handful of times. The chain recombines TRBV6-5 with TRBJ2-2, with a possible D match to TRBD2 (6 bases). Germline CDR1 and CDR2: MNHEY and SVGAGI. The CDR3 totals 15 residues. V was trimmed by 0 bases and J by 6 bases, leaving 11 bases between them. CDR3 bases: TGTGCCAGCAGTTACTCGAAATGGGGGGCCGGGGAGCTGTTTTTT. Amino acid sequence: CASSYSKWGAGELFF.

The V and J genes are TRBV6-4 and TRBJ1-1; 8 bases agree with TRBD1. CDR3 length: 14 residues. After removal of 7 bases from V and 3 bases from J, the junction contained 7 bases not matched to a gene. From germline, CDR1 is MRHNA and CDR2 SNTAGT. CDR3 bases: TGTGCCAGCACCTTAACAGGGGGTGACACTGAAGCTTTCTTT. It translates to CASTLTGGDTEAFF.

The chain recombines TRBV5-1 with TRBJ2-1; 15 bases map to TRBD2. Germline CDR1 and CDR2: SGHRS and YFSETQ. With V trimmed by 4 bases and J by 13 bases, 12 bases remained unmatched. This CDR3 is 16 amino acids long. In DNA form, the CDR3 reads TGCGCCAGCAGCCGGGGGAGGACTAGCGGGGGGGCGGATCAGTTCTTC. It codes for CASSRGRTSGGADQFF.

The chain joins TRBV6-1 to TRBJ1-6; D unclear. The CDR3 spans 17 residues. Trimming cost V 2 bases and J 1 base, with 12 bases left between them. CDR1 and CDR2 from the germline V gene are MNHNS and SASEGT. DNA of the CDR3: TGTGCCAGCAGTGAATCGCCCGGGAGTTCCTATAATTCACCCCTCCACTTT. Protein: CASSESPGSSYNSPLHF.

The genes are TRBV5-1 and TRBJ2-7; the match to TRBD1 covers 11 bases. The CDR3 spans 14 residues. Trimming at V came to 4 bases and at J to 7 bases, leaving 7 bases not matched to a gene. Germline V CDR1 and CDR2: SGHRS, YFSETQ. This CDR3 reads CASSTGTGGREQYF. The CDR3 nucleotides read TGCGCCAGCAGCACCGGGACAGGGGGACGGGAGCAGTACTTC.

CDR3 residues: CASTQDRGYEQYF. DNA for the CDR3: TGTGCCAGCACCCAGGACAGGGGCTACGAGCAGTACTTC. The chain employs TRBV5-4 and TRBJ2-7; 9 nucleotides align to TRBD1. The germline V gene encodes CDR1 SGHNT and CDR2 YYREEE (reference sequence). V shed 6 bases, J shed 3 bases, and the junction held 4 bases outside the gene matches. This CDR3 comprises 13 residues.

This chain joins TRBV30 and TRBJ1-2, with TRBD1 as a possible D gene (5 bases). V gave up 3 bases and J gave up 2 bases, with 22 bases separating them. Germline V gene sequence: CDR1 GTSNPN, CDR2 SVGIG (reference sequence). CDR3 length: 17 residues. This CDR3 reads CAWSLVELGGGNYGYTF. CDR3 DNA sequence: TGTGCCTGGAGCCTAGTTGAGTTAGGCGGGGGAAACTATGGCTACACCTTC.

V usage is TRBV10-3 and J usage is TRBJ2-5, with D possibly being TRBD1 (6 bases). The CDR3 is made up of 14 amino acids. CDR1 ENHRY and CDR2 SYGVKD come from the germline V gene. V lost 4 bases and J lost 5, with 14 bases in between. CDR3 nucleotide sequence: TGTGCCATCAGTGGAGGACAGATGGCCGAGACCCAGTACTTC. Translating gives CAISGGQMAETQYF.

This sequence joins TRBV28 and TRBJ2-7, with 8 nucleotides matching TRBD1. The germline V gene encodes CDR1 MDHEN and CDR2 SYDVKM. The CDR3 length is 16 residues. The trim removed 2 bases at V and 0 bases at J, leaving 6 bases unmatched. The CDR3 sequence: CASSLMGQVSSYEQYF. In nucleotides, the CDR3 is TGTGCCAGCAGTTTAATGGGACAGGTGAGCTCCTACGAGCAGTACTTC.

The V gene is TRBV6-1, the J gene TRBJ1-2; no firm D call. V shed 10 bases and J shed 4 bases, with 16 bases lying between them. Germline V CDR1 and CDR2: MNHNS, SASEGT. This CDR3 is built from 13 residues. CDR3 loop: CATQMGVSYGYTF. The CDR3 DNA reads TGTGCCACTCAAATGGGAGTATCCTATGGCTACACCTTC.

V and J are TRBV2 and TRBJ1-2; 8 bases line up with TRBD1. The CDR3 loop spans 12 amino acids. V lost 8 bases, J lost 4 bases, and 3 bases stayed unmatched. The germline CDR1 and CDR2 sequences are SNHLY and FYNNEI. In DNA, the CDR3 is TGTGCCAGCCAGGACAGGGCCTATGGCTACACCTTC. This encodes CASQDRAYGYTF.